Below, one TCR beta chain is given with its context. The sample is drawn from a study of blood T cell repertoires in COVID-19. The repertoire was sequenced with immunoSEQ multiplex PCR; TCRdb's copy has only in-frame clones and lacks some. The data contain over 25,000 clones, 65% to 90% of them seen just once; the ten biggest clones take up approximately 15%. The germline gives CDR1 MNHEY, CDR2 SMNVEV (reference sequence). The CDR3 is 14 residues long. V dropped 3 bases and J dropped 7 bases, with 13 bases sitting between them. Material for sequencing was peripheral blood. The rearrangement joins TRBV27 to TRBJ1-5, with a tentative D call TRBD1 (6 bases). The receptor was isolated from a woman aged 55 to 70 with active COVID-19. The CDR3 sequence is CASSLRGYVQPQHF. The CDR3 nucleotides are TGTGCCAGCAGTTTGAGGGGGTACGTCCAGCCCCAGCATTTT.